These T cell receptor beta chains were read from a single sample in a study of spatial heterogeneity in lung cancer. TCRdb passed the 5' RACE reads through MiXCR, listing each CDR3 protein once. Among about 43,000 distinct CDR3 sequences listed, more than 20% were seen once. Specimen: PBMCs, collected at follow-up. These TCRs come from a female donor with early-stage non-small cell lung cancer. The CDR3 runs from the conserved cysteine through the conserved F or W. The D gene is left open where the match is weak. A row's size may be missing; if present it is once, few, many or a size class.

. | few | TRBJ2-7 | TRBV20-1 | TGCAGTGCTAGTGGCCAGGGCTTCCAGCAGTACTTC | CSASGQGFQQYF
. | few | TRBJ2-3 | TRBV30 | TGTGCCTGGAGTGTACGGGGTAGGGATCCGCAGTATTTT | CAWSVRGRDPQYF
TRBD2 | . | TRBJ2-5 | TRBV6-1 | TGTGCCAGCAGTGAAAGCGGGAGGGAGACCCAGTACTTC | CASSESGRETQYF
. | . | TRBJ2-2 | TRBV6-2/TRBV6-3 | TGTGCCAGCAGTCGCCATAGGAACACCGGGGAGCTGTTTTTT | CASSRHRNTGELFF
. | many | TRBJ1-2 | TRBV2 | TGTGCCAGCATGAAACCCCCGGGGGCTCTGGTTGGCTACACCTTC | CASMKPPGALVGYTF
TRBD1 | few | TRBJ2-5 | TRBV27 | TGTGCCAGCAGTTCCGACCGGGACAGGGGATTGTACCAAGAGACCCAGTACTTC | CASSSDRDRGLYQETQYF
. | few | TRBJ2-1 | TRBV18 | TGTGCCAGCTCACCAGAAGCTAGTGGCGAGCAGTTCTTC | CASSPEASGEQFF
. | many | TRBJ2-3 | TRBV12-3/TRBV12-4 | TGTGCCAGCGGGAGCGGGCCCACAGATACGCAGTATTTT | CASGSGPTDTQYF
TRBD1 | few | TRBJ2-3 | TRBV20-1 | TGCAGTGCTAGAGTCCCGGGACAGGCTGATACGCAGTATTTT | CSARVPGQADTQYF
. | . | TRBJ1-1 | TRBV13 | TGTGCCAGCAGCTTAGGCCGCCGGATGAACACTGAAGCTTTCTTT | CASSLGRRMNTEAFF
. | . | TRBJ1-3 | TRBV4-1 | TGCGCCAGCAGCCCCCAGGGACTCACTGGAAACACCATATATTTT | CASSPQGLTGNTIYF
. | . | TRBJ2-1 | TRBV5-6 | TGTGCCAGCAGCTTGGAAGACAATGAGCAGTTCTTC | CASSLEDNEQFF
. | few | TRBJ2-3 | TRBV3-1 | TGTGCCAGCAGACCAGGAAGCACAGATACGCAGTATTTT | CASRPGSTDTQYF
. | . | TRBJ2-3 | TRBV10-3 | TGTGCCATCAGTGAGGGTCTAGCAACAGATACGCAGTATTTT | CAISEGLATDTQYF
. | . | TRBJ2-1 | TRBV7-9 | TGTGCCAGCCATTCGTGGGGGGCCGGTGAGCAGTTCTTC | CASHSWGAGEQFF
. | few | TRBJ2-1 | TRBV2 | TGTGCCAGCGGCCAGGTTCACAATGAGCAGTTCTTC | CASGQVHNEQFF
TRBD2 | few | TRBJ2-5 | TRBV2 | TGTGCCAGCAGCGGGACTAGCTGGGAGACCCAGTACTTC | CASSGTSWETQYF
. | . | TRBJ1-1 | TRBV24-1 | TGTGCCACCAGTGGAGAGGCTGGTGAAGCTTTCTTT | CATSGEAGEAFF
TRBD1 | once | TRBJ2-5 | TRBV5-1 | TGCGCCAGCAGCTTGGAGGGACAGCTTCAAGAGACCCAGTACTTC | CASSLEGQLQETQYF
TRBD2 | . | TRBJ2-5 | TRBV20-1 | TGCAGTGCTGGCGGGGGGGCAAAAGGGACCCAGTACTTT | CSAGGGAKGTQYF
. | . | TRBJ1-2 | TRBV20-1 | TGCAGTGCAGCGACAGGAGGATATGGCTACACCTTC | CSAATGGYGYTF
TRBD2 | . | TRBJ2-1 | TRBV19 | TGTGCCAGTAGTATCGGCACTAGCGGGACACAGCAGTTCTTC | CASSIGTSGTQQFF
TRBD2 | few | TRBJ2-5 | TRBV20-1 | TGCAGTGCCCTAGGGGGCGGGGGGGCCCCAGAGACCCAGTACTTC | CSALGGGGAPETQYF
. | . | TRBJ2-7 | TRBV3-1 | TGTGCCAGCAGCCAAAATAGACACGAGCAGTACTTC | CASSQNRHEQYF
TRBD1 | many | TRBJ1-5 | TRBV7-2 | TGTGCCAGCAGCTTCGGACAGGGGTCGAGTCAGCCCCAGCATTTT | CASSFGQGSSQPQHF
. | many | TRBJ2-5 | TRBV5-4 | TGTGCCAGCACCCTTGCTGGCGGCGAAGAGACCCAGTACTTC | CASTLAGGEETQYF
. | . | TRBJ1-4 | TRBV29-1 | TGCAGCGTAACGGGCAGGGAGAGTGAAAAACTGTTTTTT | CSVTGRESEKLFF
. | . | TRBJ1-4 | TRBV11-1 | TGTGCCAGCAGCCCGGTTCCGGGACCACCCCATGAAAAACTGTTTTTT | CASSPVPGPPHEKLFF
. | many | TRBJ1-1 | TRBV4-1 | TGCGCCAGCAGCCAAGTTTTCCGTGGGACTGAAGCTTTCTTT | CASSQVFRGTEAFF
TRBD1 | few | TRBJ2-2 | TRBV5-6 | TGTGCCAGCAGCGCCGGGACAGGACGCACCGGGGAGCTGTTTTTT | CASSAGTGRTGELFF
. | . | TRBJ1-2 | TRBV12-3/TRBV12-4 | TGTGCCAGCAATGACCCGCGCCGCAACTATGGCTACACCTTC | CASNDPRRNYGYTF
. | many | TRBJ2-3 | TRBV20-1 | TGCAGTGCTAGAGGGTCCGGAAACACAGATACGCAGTATTTT | CSARGSGNTDTQYF
. | . | TRBJ2-1 | TRBV9 | TGTGCCAGCAGCGTTAGGTGGGAGGTGAATGAGCAGTTCTTC | CASSVRWEVNEQFF
. | many | TRBJ2-3 | TRBV25-1 | TGTGCCAGCAGTGATATTCGGACCACAGATACGCAGTATTTT | CASSDIRTTDTQYF
TRBD2 | few | TRBJ2-1 | TRBV11-3 | TGTGCCAGCAGCTTCAGCGGGGGGAACAATGAGCAGTTCTTC | CASSFSGGNNEQFF
. | . | TRBJ2-3 | TRBV7-2 | TGTGCCAGCACCCCGGGACCAGCAACAGATACGCAGTATTTT | CASTPGPATDTQYF
. | few | TRBJ2-1 | TRBV10-1 | TGCGCCAGCAGTCCCGACAGCCACAATGAGCAGTTCTTC | CASSPDSHNEQFF
TRBD1 | . | TRBJ2-1 | TRBV5-4 | TGTGCCAGCAGCTTGGGGACAGGATCCTACAATGAGCAGTTCTTC | CASSLGTGSYNEQFF
. | many | TRBJ2-3 | TRBV7-6 | TGTGCCAGCAGCCAGGCCAACCCTAGCACAGATACGCAGTATTTT | CASSQANPSTDTQYF